The 22 T cell receptor beta chains presented below share a single source sample, sequenced in a study of glioma-infiltrating T cells after dendritic cell vaccination. Measured with immunoSEQ multiplex PCR; TCRdb has only the in-frame clones, and not every one. In the table there are about 64,000 clones, around four fifths of which are singletons. The source material was blood, sampled before dendritic cell vaccination. The receptors stem from a human donor with glioblastoma.

V and J are TRBV9 and TRBJ2-3; D is perhaps TRBD1 (6 bases). The CDR3 runs 15 residues. Deletions cut 2 bases from V and 1 base from J, with 11 bases between. CDR1 is SGDLS, CDR2 YYNGEE, per germline. CDR3 nucleotides: TGTGCCAGCAGCGTGGACAGCCTTGGCACAGATACGCAGTATTTT. This translates into CASSVDSLGTDTQYF.

V gene TRBV28 combines with J gene TRBJ1-1; D call uncertain. The CDR3 is made up of 15 amino acids. CDR1 and CDR2 from the germline V gene are MDHEN and SYDVKM. Trimming removed 4 bases from V and 1 base from J, with 13 bases in between. As DNA, the CDR3 is TGTGCCAGCAGTTCGACTCCACCCGAGAACACTGAAGCTTTCTTT. Translation: CASSSTPPENTEAFF. The complete variable domain, with remaining parts taken from reference TRBV28 and TRBJ1-1, reads DVKVTQSSRYLVKRTGEKVFLECVQDMDHENMFWYRQDPGLGLRLIYFSYDVKMKEKGDIPEGYSVSREKKERFSLILESASTNQTSMYLCASSSTPPENTEAFFGQGTRLTVV.

V gene TRBV2 combines with J gene TRBJ2-2; 8 bases are a match to TRBD1. This CDR3 is built from 14 residues. V trimming: 6 bases; J trimming: 4 bases; junction bases outside the gene matches: 4. Germline CDR1 reads SNHLY; CDR2 reads FYNNEI. CDR3 loop: CASSLDRGTGELFF. CDR3 nucleotides: TGTGCCAGCAGCCTCGACAGGGGCACCGGGGAGCTGTTTTTT.

In its sample, this clone was seen a few times. The chain is built from TRBV19 and TRBJ1-4; the D gene is possibly TRBD1 (5 bases). CDR1 LNHDA and CDR2 SQIVND come from the germline V gene (reference sequence). This CDR3 has 15 residues. V lost 7 bases to trimming and J lost 8 bases, with 20 bases between them. The CDR3 DNA follows: TGTGCCAGTACCACGCGGGGCCTAACTGGGGAAAAACTGTTTTTT. Its protein is CASTTRGLTGEKLFF.

The gene calls are TRBV19 and TRBJ2-1, with 9 bases lining up with TRBD2. Trimming removed 2 bases from V and 4 bases from J; junction bases left unmatched: 6. The CDR3 has 16 residues. CDR1 is LNHDA and CDR2 is SQIVND in the germline V gene (reference sequence). CDR3 DNA: TGTGCCAGTAGTATACAAGCGGGGGGTTCTTACAATGAGCAGTTCTTC. As protein: CASSIQAGGSYNEQFF.

The V gene is TRBV13, the J gene TRBJ2-7, with 7 bases matching TRBD2. After removal of 5 bases from V and 4 bases from J, the junction contained 8 bases not matched to a gene. The CDR3 is 14 residues long. From germline, CDR1 is PRHDT and CDR2 FYEKMQ (reference sequence). In DNA form, the CDR3 reads TGTGCCAGCAGCCTTAGACTAGCAGCGTACGAGCAGTACTTC. This sequence encodes CASSLRLAAYEQYF.

The chain joins TRBV29-1 to TRBJ1-2, with TRBD1 as a possible D gene (5 bases). Trimming pared 2 bases from V and 1 base from J, leaving 8 bases between. In germline, CDR1 is SQVTM, CDR2 ANQGSEA. The CDR3 is 13 residues long. This CDR3 is CSVESGLNYGYTF. The CDR3 bases are TGCAGCGTTGAATCAGGGCTTAACTATGGCTACACCTTC.

A word on this clone: This sample also contains other DNA sequences that code for the same CDR3. V is TRBV5-1 and J is TRBJ2-1, with TRBD2 identical over 8 bases. Germline loops: CDR1 SGHRS, CDR2 YFSETQ. Trimming took 2 bases from V and 4 from J; bases not matched to a gene: 2. This CDR3 is built from 14 residues. The CDR3 is CASSLTSGYNEQFF. The CDR3 bases are TGCGCCAGCAGCTTAACTAGCGGATACAATGAGCAGTTCTTC.

The chain combines TRBV5-1 with TRBJ2-1; 9 bases match TRBD1. This CDR3 has 14 amino acids. Germline CDR1 and CDR2: SGHRS and YFSETQ. V shed 4 bases and J 9 bases; nucleotides not matched to a gene: 8. The CDR3 loop is CASSLTGQGFEQFF. The CDR3 coding sequence is TGCGCCAGCAGCCTTACGGGACAGGGATTTGAGCAGTTCTTC.

This clone appeared a few times. The rearrangement joins TRBV15 to TRBJ1-2, with unresolved D. V was pared by 0 bases and J by 5 bases, with 10 bases between. The V gene's germline CDR1 is LNHNV and CDR2 YYDKDF (reference sequence). The CDR3 is 14 residues long. CDR3 residues: CATSRDWGGYGYTF. The CDR3 region has the DNA TGTGCCACCAGCAGAGATTGGGGAGGGTATGGCTACACCTTC.

This chain uses TRBV4-2 with TRBJ2-1; 7 bases fit TRBD2. The germline V gene has CDR1 LGHNA and CDR2 YNFKEQ. This CDR3 spans 16 amino acids. Trimming took 4 bases from V and 8 from J; bases not matched to a gene: 14. CDR3 amino acids: CASSREGRGPGDEQFF. The CDR3 DNA sequence: TGTGCCAGCAGCCGGGAGGGGAGGGGTCCTGGCGATGAGCAGTTCTTC.

This clone was picked up one time. The J gene is TRBJ2-5, the V gene TRBV15, with D possibly being TRBD2 (6 bases). The V gene's germline CDR1 is LNHNV and CDR2 YYDKDF (reference sequence). CDR3 length equals 17 residues. Deletions cut 3 bases from V and 1 base from J, with 18 bases between. CDR3 amino acids: CATSSTDRRGRQETQYF. Written as DNA, the CDR3 is TGTGCCACCAGCAGCACAGACCGGCGGGGCCGCCAAGAGACCCAGTACTTC. The full variable domain, in which reference TRBV15 and TRBJ2-5 provide the parts outside the CDR3, is DAMVIQNPRYQVTQFGKPVTLSCSQTLNHNVMYWYQQKSSQAPKLLFHYYDKDFNNEADTPDNFQSRRPNTSFCFLDIRSPGLGDTAMYLCATSSTDRRGRQETQYFGPGTRLLVL.

This clone was counted between two and nine times. This rearrangement joins TRBV19 to TRBJ2-3; D gene uncertain. Trimming removed 8 bases from V and 6 bases from J, with 9 bases in between. Germline CDR1 reads LNHDA; CDR2 reads SQIVND (reference sequence). The CDR3 contains 11 residues. The CDR3 nucleotides read TGTGCCAGTGAGGCCTGGGATACGCAGTATTTT. The encoded protein is CASEAWDTQYF.

The chain uses TRBV5-1 and TRBJ2-7, with D possibly TRBD2 on 6 matching bases. The CDR3 is 15 amino acids. Deletions cut 0 bases from V and 6 bases from J, with 16 bases between. Germline CDR1 is SGHRS and CDR2 is YFSETQ. CDR3 in DNA: TGCGCCAGCAGCTTGGTTCCGGCCCTGGGGGGCGAGCAGTACTTC. Translation gives CASSLVPALGGEQYF.

V gene TRBV6-5 combines with J gene TRBJ2-5, with D possibly being TRBD1 (5 bases). The J call is uncertain, as TRBJ2-7 better fits the DNA end. CDR3 size: 14 residues. The germline gives CDR1 MNHEY, CDR2 SVGAGI. The CDR3 loop reads CASSYLGASYEQYF. For the CDR3, the DNA is TGTGCCAGCAGTTACCTAGGGGCGTCCTACGAGCAGTACTTC.

V is TRBV5-1 and J is TRBJ2-3, with 7 positions matching TRBD2. The CDR3 length is 16 residues. Germline V CDR1 and CDR2: SGHRS, YFSETQ. The junction had 14 bases not matched to a gene; V was cut back by 10 bases and J by 0 bases. The CDR3 coding sequence is TGCGCCGGCCGGTCGGGAGGCGGGACTAGCACAGATACGCAGTATTTT. It is translated as CAGRSGGGTSTDTQYF.

The chain carries TRBV2 and TRBJ2-3, with TRBD2 matching 10 bases. The CDR3 sequence is 16 residues long. J was trimmed by 2 bases and V by 6 bases; bases with no gene match: 8. The germline V gene encodes CDR1 SNHLY and CDR2 FYNNEI. Written as DNA, the CDR3 is TGTGCCAGCAGGGGAAGACTAGCGGGTATCACAGATACGCAGTATTTT. Its translation: CASRGRLAGITDTQYF. The complete variable domain, with remaining parts taken from reference TRBV2 and TRBJ2-3, reads EPEVTQTPSHQVTQMGQEVILRCVPISNHLYFYWYRQILGQKVEFLVSFYNNEISEKSEIFDDQFSVERPDGSNFTLKIRSTKLEDSAMYFCASRGRLAGITDTQYFGPGTRLTVL.

The chain links TRBV2 to TRBJ2-2; 9 bases map to TRBD1. From germline, CDR1 is SNHLY and CDR2 FYNNEI. Germline trimming cut 10 bases from V and 6 bases from J; bases unmatched to any gene: 15. The CDR3 runs to 16 residues. The CDR3 protein is CAKGRYGTGRAGELFF. CDR3 bases: TGTGCCAAAGGGCGATATGGGACAGGGAGGGCCGGGGAGCTGTTTTTT.

This clone was counted only a few times. The chain employs TRBV5-4 and TRBJ2-7; 12 bases are a match to TRBD1. The ends lost 2 bases at V and 6 bases at J; junction bases unmatched: 6. This CDR3 has 15 amino acids. The germline gives CDR1 SGHNT, CDR2 YYREEE (reference sequence). CDR3 nucleotides: TGTGCCAGCAGCTTCATCGGGACAGGGGGCTTCGAGCAGTACTTC. It encodes CASSFIGTGGFEQYF. Full variable domain (missing parts from reference TRBV5-4 and TRBJ2-7): ETGVTQSPTHLIKTRGQQVTLRCSSQSGHNTVSWYQQALGQGPQFIFQYYREEENGRGNFPPRFSGLQFPNYSSELNVNALELDDSALYLCASSFIGTGGFEQYFGPGTRLTVT.

The J gene is TRBJ2-7, the V gene TRBV2; 10 nucleotides match TRBD1. CDR1 SNHLY and CDR2 FYNNEI come from the germline V gene. After removal of 5 bases from V and 6 bases from J, the junction contained 7 bases not matched to a gene. The CDR3 is made up of 14 amino acids. The CDR3 sequence: CASSPGQGTSEQYF. CDR3 nucleotides: TGTGCCAGCAGTCCGGGACAGGGGACTAGCGAGCAGTACTTC. The full variable domain, in which reference TRBV2 and TRBJ2-7 provide the parts outside the CDR3, is EPEVTQTPSHQVTQMGQEVILRCVPISNHLYFYWYRQILGQKVEFLVSFYNNEISEKSEIFDDQFSVERPDGSNFTLKIRSTKLEDSAMYFCASSPGQGTSEQYFGPGTRLTVT.

The chain joins TRBV27 to TRBJ2-7; possible D gene TRBD2, 6 bases. Germline CDR1 and CDR2: MNHEY and SMNVEV (reference sequence). CDR3 length equals 14 residues. V was shortened by 4 bases and J by 3 bases, with 13 bases between the two germline ends. The CDR3 nucleotides are TGTGCCAGCAGTTCCGCGGGACCCCGCTACGAGCAGTACTTC. This encodes CASSSAGPRYEQYF.

The CDR3: CASRLTGVETQYF. The CDR3, as DNA: TGTGCCAGTAGACTGACAGGGGTGGAGACCCAGTACTTC. This chain joins TRBV19 and TRBJ2-5, with 8 bases matching TRBD1. The ends lost 6 bases at V and 5 bases at J; junction bases unmatched: 5. Germline V gene sequence: CDR1 LNHDA, CDR2 SQIVND (reference sequence). The CDR3 runs 13 residues. The full variable domain, in which reference TRBV19 and TRBJ2-5 provide the parts outside the CDR3, is DGGITQSPKYLFRKEGQNVTLSCEQNLNHDAMYWYRQDPGQGLRLIYYSQIVNDFQKGDIAEGYSVSREKKESFPLTVTSAQKNPTAFYLCASRLTGVETQYFGPGTRLLVL.